The entry that follows covers one T cell receptor beta chain sequence. This clone may be a read error of a much larger clone one base away. The sample originates from a study of T cells in Graves' hyperthyroidism and ophthalmopathy. Authors of the study amplified TCR beta CDR3 regions from RNA transcripts. The TCR CDR3 first-round RT-PCR relied on the HTBI primer set. TCRdb independently ran MiXCR on the multiplex PCR reads; one entry per CDR3 protein. The table lists some 740,000 distinct CDR3 sequences, 14% of them singletons. In germline, CDR1 is SEHNR, CDR2 FQNEAQ (reference sequence). The CDR3 has 15 amino acids. Patients aged 18 to 65 had newly diagnosed hyperthyroidism that had lasted under 2 months. About 9.4 ml fresh peripheral blood yielded the PBMCs.

The sequenced sample was blood. The V gene is TRBV7-9, the J gene TRBJ2-7; 8 positions match TRBD1. The receptor comes from a woman aged 18-30 years with Graves' hyperthyroidism. CDR3 amino acids: CASSSGQALSYERYF. Written as DNA, the CDR3 is TGTGCCAGCAGCTCGGGACAGGCGCTCTCCTACGAGCGGTACTTC.